The next 18 T cell receptor beta chains were all read from a single sample in a study of shared clonotypes between healthy human individuals. Here immunoSEQ multiplex PCR was the method, and the copy in TCRdb shows in-frame clones only, minus some. The sample carries 950,000 to 1,200,000 clones, about 72% recorded once. The material sequenced was memory CD4+ T cells from PBMCs. The sample's subset: CD45RA-negative fraction. The source is a man aged 18 to 29 in good health. Some clones in this sample may be carry-over from other donors' samples.

The chain uses TRBV2 and TRBJ2-6, with 10 bases matching TRBD2. The CDR3 is 16 residues long. V shed 7 bases and J 3 bases; nucleotides not matched to a gene: 6. Germline loops: CDR1 SNHLY, CDR2 FYNNEI. CDR3 DNA sequence: TGTGCCAGCACCCGGGCTAGCGGGAGTGGGGCCAACGTCCTGACTTTC. It yields the protein CASTRASGSGANVLTF.

The rearrangement joins TRBV7-9 to TRBJ2-3, with D possibly TRBD1 on 6 matching bases. The CDR3 consists of 14 residues. V gave up 1 base and J gave up 2 bases, with 7 bases separating them. Germline-derived CDR1 and CDR2 are SEHNR and FQNEAQ (reference sequence). CDR3 coding DNA: TGTGCCAGCAGCTTAGGGGACAACACAGATACGCAGTATTTT. This gives the protein CASSLGDNTDTQYF.

The table lists this clone with many counts. The chain has TRBV9 and TRBJ1-3; D call uncertain. With 1 base removed from V and 0 bases from J, the gap between germline ends came to 2 bases. There are 13 residues in the CDR3. Germline V CDR1 and CDR2: SGDLS, YYNGEE. CDR3 coding DNA: TGTGCCAGCAGCGTAAGCTCTGGAAACACCATATATTTT. It encodes CASSVSSGNTIYF.

The chain couples TRBV6-1 to TRBJ1-4, with 7 bases identical to TRBD1. Germline CDR1 reads MNHNS; CDR2 reads SASEGT. The CDR3 is made up of 15 amino acids. J was trimmed by 8 bases and V by 2 bases; bases with no gene match: 8. Here the CDR3 DNA reads TGTGCCAGCAGTGAATTAGGGACAGTGTGGGAAAAACTGTTTTTT. It yields the protein CASSELGTVWEKLFF.

This clone was detected a few times. The gene calls are TRBV5-6 and TRBJ1-2; no clear D gene. V lost 0 bases and J 3 bases, leaving 12 bases between the germline ends. The CDR3 sequence is 15 residues long. Germline V lookup: CDR1 SGHDT, CDR2 YYEEEE. The CDR3 coding sequence is TGTGCCAGCAGCTTGGTGGGAGCCTATGACTATGGCTACACCTTC. Translated: CASSLVGAYDYGYTF.

This clone has a handful of counts. The V gene is TRBV5-1, the J gene TRBJ1-1, with D uncertain. The CDR3 has 14 residues. V lost 2 bases and J lost 0, with 8 bases in between. Germline CDR1 SGHRS, CDR2 YFSETQ. In nucleotides, the CDR3 is TGCGCCAGCAGCTTTGGGATTTTGAACACTGAAGCTTTCTTT. Translated: CASSFGILNTEAFF.

This clone has a single count. This chain links TRBV7-6 with TRBJ2-7, with 13 bases identical to TRBD2. The trim removed 6 bases at V and 2 bases at J, leaving 4 bases unmatched. Germline V gene lookup returns CDR1 SGHVS and CDR2 FNYEAQ. CDR3 length: 15 amino acids. The CDR3 here is CASSTLAGGAYEQYF. The CDR3 region has the DNA TGTGCCAGCAGTACACTAGCGGGAGGGGCCTACGAGCAGTACTTC.

Here the CDR3 reads CASSGTGGKTGELFF. The CDR3 DNA follows: TGTGCCAGCAGCGGGACAGGGGGAAAAACTGGGGAGCTGTTTTTT. The chain joins TRBV28 to TRBJ2-2; 11 bases align to TRBD1. CDR1 and CDR2 (germline): MDHEN, SYDVKM. The length of the CDR3 is 15 residues. V was pared by 6 bases and J by 8 bases, with 8 bases of the junction left unmatched.

The chain recombines TRBV23-1 with TRBJ2-1; D is unresolved. TRBV23-1 is recorded as an ORF, its role being uncertain. This CDR3 has 14 amino acids. V lost 1 base and J lost 5, with 9 bases in between. The CDR3 DNA reads as TGCGCCAGCAGTCAATGGGCAGCCAACAATGAGCAGTTCTTC. This gives the protein CASSQWAANNEQFF.

The chain carries TRBV7-3 and TRBJ1-3, with TRBD1 as a possible D gene (6 bases). The CDR3 totals 15 residues. Between the trimmed V and J ends, which lost 5 bases and 4 bases, there was a span of 15 bases. Germline V CDR1 and CDR2: SGHTA, FQGTGA. In DNA, the CDR3 is TGTGCCAGCAGCCCGGGGGGGCAGGCCGGAAACACCATATATTTT. It is translated as CASSPGGQAGNTIYF.

The genes are TRBV28 and TRBJ1-5, with D possibly TRBD1 on 5 matching bases. Germline loops: CDR1 MDHEN, CDR2 SYDVKM. This CDR3 region has 15 residues. V was trimmed by 7 bases and J by 2 bases, leaving 15 bases between them. CDR3 amino acids: CASNPGGMGNQPQHF. The CDR3 nucleotides read TGTGCCAGCAACCCGGGGGGGATGGGCAATCAGCCCCAGCATTTT.

Comment on this clone: Other DNA sequences in the same sample also yield this CDR3. The chain couples TRBV6-6 to TRBJ1-1; D is ambiguous. Germline V gene sequence: CDR1 MNHNY, CDR2 SVGAGI (reference sequence). This CDR3 region has 12 residues. V lost 5 bases to trimming and J lost 1 base, with 5 bases between them. CDR3 protein: CASSRPNTEAFF. CDR3 DNA: TGTGCCAGCAGTCGCCCGAACACTGAAGCTTTCTTT.

This chain's CDR3 is CASSLTGGARTQYF. The CDR3 DNA reads as TGTGCCAGCAGCTTAACCGGCGGGGCGCGGACCCAGTACTTC. The genes are TRBV7-9 and TRBJ2-5; maybe TRBD2 (6 bases). The CDR3 sequence is 14 residues long. Germline V lookup: CDR1 SEHNR, CDR2 FQNEAQ (reference sequence). Trimming took off 2 bases at V and 7 bases at J, with 14 bases between the two ends.

This chain uses TRBV10-3 with TRBJ1-2; the match to TRBD1 covers 10 bases. Trimming took 1 base from V and 0 from J; bases not matched to a gene: 8. The CDR3 runs 18 residues. Germline V gene data show CDR1 as ENHRY and CDR2 as SYGVKD. CDR3 amino acids: CAISELRQGAPANYGYTF. The CDR3 nucleotides read TGTGCCATCAGTGAGTTGAGACAGGGGGCACCAGCTAACTATGGCTACACCTTC.

In regard to this clone: Other DNA variants within this sample encode the same CDR3. The chain links TRBV18 to TRBJ1-3; D call uncertain. V lost 3 bases to trimming and J lost 2 bases, with 8 bases between them. The germline V gene has CDR1 KGHSH and CDR2 LQKENI. This CDR3 has 14 residues. In DNA form, the CDR3 reads TGTGCCAGCTCACCTGGTGTTACTGGAAACACCATATATTTT. This translates into CASSPGVTGNTIYF.

This clone was detected many times. V and J are TRBV2 and TRBJ1-1; D remains unclear. Trimming shortened V by 8 bases and J by 3 bases, and 13 bases separated the two germline ends. The CDR3 extends over 13 amino acids. From germline, CDR1 is SNHLY and CDR2 FYNNEI. The CDR3 loop is CASLRERDTEAFF. CDR3 coding DNA: TGTGCCAGCCTTCGGGAGAGGGACACTGAAGCTTTCTTT.

In this sample, this clone turned up once. The chain uses TRBV27 and TRBJ1-2, with unresolved D. The length of the CDR3 is 14 residues. CDR1 is MNHEY and CDR2 is SMNVEV in the germline V gene (reference sequence). V shed 4 bases and J shed 5 bases, with 14 bases lying between them. As DNA, the CDR3 is TGTGCCAGCAGTTCCCTTGGGGAGGAGTATGGCTACACCTTC. Protein: CASSSLGEEYGYTF.

The V and J genes are TRBV7-2 and TRBJ2-7; D may be TRBD2 (5 bases). The germline V gene has CDR1 SGHTA and CDR2 FQGNSA. This CDR3 contains 15 residues. Trimming left V 2 bases short and J 6 bases short, with 17 bases between. CDR3 amino acids: CASSLLPGLISEQYF. CDR3 DNA sequence: TGTGCCAGCAGCTTACTTCCAGGACTCATCTCCGAGCAGTACTTC. The entire variable domain, with the rest obtained from reference TRBV7-2 and TRBJ2-7, is as follows: GAGVSQSPSNKVTEKGKDVELRCDPISGHTALYWYRQSLGQGLEFLIYFQGNSAPDKSGLPSDRFSAERTGGSVSTLTIQRTQQEDSAVYLCASSLLPGLISEQYFGPGTRLTVT.